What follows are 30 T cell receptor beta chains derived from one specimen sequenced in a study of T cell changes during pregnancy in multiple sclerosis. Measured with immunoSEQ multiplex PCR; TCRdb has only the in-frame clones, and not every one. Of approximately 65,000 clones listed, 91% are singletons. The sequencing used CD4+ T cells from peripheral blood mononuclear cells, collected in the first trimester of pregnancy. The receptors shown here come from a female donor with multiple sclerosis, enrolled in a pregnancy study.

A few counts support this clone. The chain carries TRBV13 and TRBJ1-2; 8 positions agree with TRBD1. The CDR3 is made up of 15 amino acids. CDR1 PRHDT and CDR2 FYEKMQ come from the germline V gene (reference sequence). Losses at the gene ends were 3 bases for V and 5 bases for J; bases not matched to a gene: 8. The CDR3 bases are TGTGCCAGCAGCTTCGGTGGACAGGGACCTTATGGCTACACCTTC. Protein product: CASSFGGQGPYGYTF. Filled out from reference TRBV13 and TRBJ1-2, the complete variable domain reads AAGVIQSPRHLIKEKRETATLKCYPIPRHDTVYWYQQGPGQDPQFLISFYEKMQSDKGSIPDRFSAQQFSDYHSELNMSSLELGDSALYFCASSFGGQGPYGYTFGSGTRLTVV.

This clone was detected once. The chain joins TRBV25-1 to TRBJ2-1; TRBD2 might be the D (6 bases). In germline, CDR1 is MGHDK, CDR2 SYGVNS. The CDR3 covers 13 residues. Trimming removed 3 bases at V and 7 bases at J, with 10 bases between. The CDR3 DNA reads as TGTGCCAGCAGTGATGCGGGGATTAATGAGCAGTTCTTC. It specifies CASSDAGINEQFF.

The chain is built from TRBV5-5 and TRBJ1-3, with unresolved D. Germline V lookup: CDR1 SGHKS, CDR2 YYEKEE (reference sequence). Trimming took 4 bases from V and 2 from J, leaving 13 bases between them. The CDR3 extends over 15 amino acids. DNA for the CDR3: TGTGCCAGCAGCCCGCACGGGGAAGCTGGAAACACCATATATTTT. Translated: CASSPHGEAGNTIYF. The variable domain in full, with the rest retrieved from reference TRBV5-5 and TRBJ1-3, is DAGVTQSPTHLIKTRGQQVTLRCSPISGHKSVSWYQQVLGQGPQFIFQYYEKEERGRGNFPDRFSARQFPNYSSELNVNALLLGDSALYLCASSPHGEAGNTIYFGEGSWLTVV.

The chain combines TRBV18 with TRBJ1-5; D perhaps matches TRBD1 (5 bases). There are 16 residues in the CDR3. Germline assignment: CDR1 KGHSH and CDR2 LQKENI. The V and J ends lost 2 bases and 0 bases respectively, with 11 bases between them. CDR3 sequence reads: CASSPTGGDSNQPQHF. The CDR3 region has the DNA TGTGCCAGCTCACCAACGGGGGGGGATAGCAATCAGCCCCAGCATTTT.

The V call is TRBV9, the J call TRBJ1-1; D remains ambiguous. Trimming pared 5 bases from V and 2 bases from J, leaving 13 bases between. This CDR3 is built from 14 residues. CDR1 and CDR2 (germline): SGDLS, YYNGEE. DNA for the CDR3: TGTGCCAGCAGTCCCCTGGGAGCCAACACTGAAGCTTTCTTT. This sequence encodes CASSPLGANTEAFF.

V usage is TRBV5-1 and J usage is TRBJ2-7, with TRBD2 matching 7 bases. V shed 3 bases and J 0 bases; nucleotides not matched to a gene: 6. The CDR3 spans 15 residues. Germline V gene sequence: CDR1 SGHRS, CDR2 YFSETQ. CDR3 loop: CASSSGTTLSYEQYF. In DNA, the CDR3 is TGCGCCAGCAGCTCCGGGACTACCCTCTCCTACGAGCAGTACTTC. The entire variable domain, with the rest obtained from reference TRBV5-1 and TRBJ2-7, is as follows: KAGVTQTPRYLIKTRGQQVTLSCSPISGHRSVSWYQQTPGQGLQFLFEYFSETQRNKGNFPGRFSGRQFSNSRSEMNVSTLELGDSALYLCASSSGTTLSYEQYFGPGTRLTVT.

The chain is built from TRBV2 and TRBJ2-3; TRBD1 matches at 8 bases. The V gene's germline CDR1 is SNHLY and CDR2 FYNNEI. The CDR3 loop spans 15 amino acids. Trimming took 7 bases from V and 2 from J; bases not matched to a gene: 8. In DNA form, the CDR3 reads TGTGCCAGCACCAGACAGGGGACCTACACAGATACGCAGTATTTT. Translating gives CASTRQGTYTDTQYF.

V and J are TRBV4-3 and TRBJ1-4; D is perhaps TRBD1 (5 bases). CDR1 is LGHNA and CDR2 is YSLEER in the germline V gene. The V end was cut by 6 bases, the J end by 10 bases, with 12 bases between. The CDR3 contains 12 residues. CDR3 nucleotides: TGCGCCAGCAGGGACAACCTGGGAAAACTGTTTTTT. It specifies CASRDNLGKLFF.

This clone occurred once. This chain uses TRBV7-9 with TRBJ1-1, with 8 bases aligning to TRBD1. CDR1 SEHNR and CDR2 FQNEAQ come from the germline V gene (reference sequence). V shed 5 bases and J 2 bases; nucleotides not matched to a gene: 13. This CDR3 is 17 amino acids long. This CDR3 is CASSAGTGLLLNTEAFF. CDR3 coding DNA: TGTGCCAGCAGCGCCGGGACAGGTCTTCTCCTAAACACTGAAGCTTTCTTT.

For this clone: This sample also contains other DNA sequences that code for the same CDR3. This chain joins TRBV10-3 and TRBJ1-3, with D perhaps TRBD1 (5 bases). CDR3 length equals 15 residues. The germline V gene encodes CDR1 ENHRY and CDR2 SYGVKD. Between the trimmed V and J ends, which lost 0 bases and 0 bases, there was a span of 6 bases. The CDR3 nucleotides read TGTGCCATCAGTGAGTCGGGGGGCTCTGGAAACACCATATATTTT. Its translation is CAISESGGSGNTIYF.

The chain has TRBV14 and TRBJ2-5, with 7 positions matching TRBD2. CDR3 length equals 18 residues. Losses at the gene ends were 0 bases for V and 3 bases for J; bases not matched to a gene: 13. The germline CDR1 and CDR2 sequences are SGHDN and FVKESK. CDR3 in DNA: TGTGCCAGCAGCCAAGATTCGGCCTATGTGGGAGGGGAAGAGACCCAGTACTTC. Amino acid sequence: CASSQDSAYVGGEETQYF.

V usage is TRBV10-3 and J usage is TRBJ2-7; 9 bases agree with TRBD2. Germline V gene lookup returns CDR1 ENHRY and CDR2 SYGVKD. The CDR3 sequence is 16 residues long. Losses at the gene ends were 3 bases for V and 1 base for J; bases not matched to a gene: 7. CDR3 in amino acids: CAISDSTSGRSYEQYF. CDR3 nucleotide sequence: TGTGCCATCAGTGATTCGACTAGCGGACGTTCCTACGAGCAGTACTTC.

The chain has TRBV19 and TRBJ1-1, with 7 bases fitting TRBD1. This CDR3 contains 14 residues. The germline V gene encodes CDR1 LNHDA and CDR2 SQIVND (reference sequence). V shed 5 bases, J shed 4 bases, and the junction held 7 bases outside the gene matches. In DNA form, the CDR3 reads TGTGCCAGTAGTCGTTCGACAGGGACCACTGAAGCTTTCTTT. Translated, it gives CASSRSTGTTEAFF. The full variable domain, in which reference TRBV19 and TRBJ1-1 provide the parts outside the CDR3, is DGGITQSPKYLFRKEGQNVTLSCEQNLNHDAMYWYRQDPGQGLRLIYYSQIVNDFQKGDIAEGYSVSREKKESFPLTVTSAQKNPTAFYLCASSRSTGTTEAFFGQGTRLTVV.

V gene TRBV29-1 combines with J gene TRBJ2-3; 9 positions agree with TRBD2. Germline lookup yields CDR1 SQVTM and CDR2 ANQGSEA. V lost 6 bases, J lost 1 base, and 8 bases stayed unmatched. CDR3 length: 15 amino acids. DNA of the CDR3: TGCAGCGTGGTCCGGGAGCGGGGGGGCACAGATACGCAGTATTTT. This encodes CSVVRERGGTDTQYF.

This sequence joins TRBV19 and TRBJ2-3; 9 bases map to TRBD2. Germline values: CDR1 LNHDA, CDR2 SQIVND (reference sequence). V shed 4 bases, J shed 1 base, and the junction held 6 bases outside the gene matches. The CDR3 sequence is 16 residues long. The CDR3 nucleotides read TGTGCCAGTAGTACCGCCAGACTAGCGGGCACAGATACGCAGTATTTT. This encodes CASSTARLAGTDTQYF.

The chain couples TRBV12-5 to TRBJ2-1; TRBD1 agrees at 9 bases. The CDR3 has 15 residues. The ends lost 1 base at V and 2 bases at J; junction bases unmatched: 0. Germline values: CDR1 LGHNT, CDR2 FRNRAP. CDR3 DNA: TGTGCTAGTGGTTTGGGGACAGGGGCCTACAATGAGCAGTTCTTC. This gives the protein CASGLGTGAYNEQFF.

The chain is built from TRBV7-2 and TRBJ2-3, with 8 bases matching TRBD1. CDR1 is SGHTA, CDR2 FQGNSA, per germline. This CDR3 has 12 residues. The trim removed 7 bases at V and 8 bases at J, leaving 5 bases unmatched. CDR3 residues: CASNPGQGTQYF. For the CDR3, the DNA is TGTGCCAGCAACCCTGGACAGGGTACGCAGTATTTT. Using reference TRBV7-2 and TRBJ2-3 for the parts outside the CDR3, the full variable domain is GAGVSQSPSNKVTEKGKDVELRCDPISGHTALYWYRQSLGQGLEFLIYFQGNSAPDKSGLPSDRFSAERTGGSVSTLTIQRTQQEDSAVYLCASNPGQGTQYFGPGTRLTVL.

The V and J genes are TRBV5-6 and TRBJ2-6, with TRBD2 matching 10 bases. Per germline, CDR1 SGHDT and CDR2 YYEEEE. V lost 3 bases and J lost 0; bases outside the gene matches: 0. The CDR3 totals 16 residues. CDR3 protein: CASSWTSGSGANVLTF. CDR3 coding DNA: TGTGCCAGCAGCTGGACTAGCGGCTCTGGGGCCAACGTCCTGACTTTC.

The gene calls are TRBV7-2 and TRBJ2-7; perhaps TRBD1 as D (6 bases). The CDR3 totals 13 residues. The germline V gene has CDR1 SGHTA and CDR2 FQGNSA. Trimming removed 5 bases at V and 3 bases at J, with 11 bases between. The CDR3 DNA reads TGTGCCAGCAGCCAGGGGAGTTTCTACGAGCAGTACTTC. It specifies CASSQGSFYEQYF.

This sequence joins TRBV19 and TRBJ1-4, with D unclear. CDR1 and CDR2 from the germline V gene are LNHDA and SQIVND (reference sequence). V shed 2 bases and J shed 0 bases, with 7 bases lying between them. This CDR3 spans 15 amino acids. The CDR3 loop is CASSIWTTTNEKLFF. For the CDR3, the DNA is TGTGCCAGTAGTATATGGACTACAACTAATGAAAAACTGTTTTTT.

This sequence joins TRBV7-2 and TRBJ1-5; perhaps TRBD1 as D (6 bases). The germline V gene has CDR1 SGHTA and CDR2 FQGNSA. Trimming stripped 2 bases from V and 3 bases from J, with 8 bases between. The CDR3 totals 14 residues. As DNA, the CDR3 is TGTGCCAGCAGCTTATTGGGGGCCAATCAGCCCCAGCATTTT. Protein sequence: CASSLLGANQPQHF.

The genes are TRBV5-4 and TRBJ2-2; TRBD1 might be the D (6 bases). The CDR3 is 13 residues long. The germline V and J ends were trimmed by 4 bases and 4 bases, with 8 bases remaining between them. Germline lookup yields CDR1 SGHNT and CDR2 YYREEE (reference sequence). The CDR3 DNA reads TGTGCCAGCAGCCAAGGGGGCACCGGGGAGCTGTTTTTT. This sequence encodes CASSQGGTGELFF. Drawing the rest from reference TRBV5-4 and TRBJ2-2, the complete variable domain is ETGVTQSPTHLIKTRGQQVTLRCSSQSGHNTVSWYQQALGQGPQFIFQYYREEENGRGNFPPRFSGLQFPNYSSELNVNALELDDSALYLCASSQGGTGELFFGEGSRLTVL.

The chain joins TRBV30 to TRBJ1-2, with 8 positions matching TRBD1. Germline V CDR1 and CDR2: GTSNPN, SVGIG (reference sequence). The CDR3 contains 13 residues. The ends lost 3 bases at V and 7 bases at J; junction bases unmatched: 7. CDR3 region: CAWSHRGTSGYTF. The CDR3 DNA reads TGTGCCTGGAGCCACAGGGGGACCTCTGGCTACACCTTC.

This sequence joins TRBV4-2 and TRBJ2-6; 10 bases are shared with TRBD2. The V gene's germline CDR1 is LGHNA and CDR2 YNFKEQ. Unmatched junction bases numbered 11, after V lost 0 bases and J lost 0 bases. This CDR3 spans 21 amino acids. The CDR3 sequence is CASSQDSASGGLSSGANVLTF. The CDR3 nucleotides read TGTGCCAGCAGCCAAGACTCGGCTAGCGGGGGCCTTAGCTCTGGGGCCAACGTCCTGACTTTC.

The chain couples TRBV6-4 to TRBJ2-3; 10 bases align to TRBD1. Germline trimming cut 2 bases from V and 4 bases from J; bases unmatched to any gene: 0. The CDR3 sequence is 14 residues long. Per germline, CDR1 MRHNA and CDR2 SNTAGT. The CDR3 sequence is CASSDGQGADTQYF. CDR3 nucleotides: TGTGCCAGCAGTGACGGACAGGGGGCAGATACGCAGTATTTT.

Written as DNA, the CDR3 is TGCGCCAGCAGCCGTGCGGCGAACACCGGGGAGCTGTTTTTT. This sequence encodes CASSRAANTGELFF. V and J are TRBV4-1 and TRBJ2-2; D is unresolved. V was cut by 4 bases and J by 0 bases, with 6 bases left in between. The CDR3 sequence is 14 residues long. Germline-derived CDR1 and CDR2 are MGHRA and YSYEKL.

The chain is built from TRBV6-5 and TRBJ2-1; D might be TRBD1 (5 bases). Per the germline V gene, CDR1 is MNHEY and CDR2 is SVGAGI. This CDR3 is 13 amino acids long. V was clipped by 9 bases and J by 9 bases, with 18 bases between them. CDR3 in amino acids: CASALTANGEQFF. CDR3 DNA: TGTGCCAGTGCGTTGACAGCCAACGGTGAGCAGTTCTTC.

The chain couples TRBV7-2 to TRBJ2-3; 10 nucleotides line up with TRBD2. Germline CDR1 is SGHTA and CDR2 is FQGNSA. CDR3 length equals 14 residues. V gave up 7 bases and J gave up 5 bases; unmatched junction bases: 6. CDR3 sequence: CASKRGGEQDTQYF. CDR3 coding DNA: TGTGCCAGCAAGCGGGGGGGCGAGCAAGATACGCAGTATTTT. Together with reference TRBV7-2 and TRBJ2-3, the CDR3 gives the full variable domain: GAGVSQSPSNKVTEKGKDVELRCDPISGHTALYWYRQSLGQGLEFLIYFQGNSAPDKSGLPSDRFSAERTGGSVSTLTIQRTQQEDSAVYLCASKRGGEQDTQYFGPGTRLTVL.

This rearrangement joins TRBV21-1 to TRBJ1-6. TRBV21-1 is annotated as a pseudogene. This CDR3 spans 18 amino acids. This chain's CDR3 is CASSVDRFSSSYNSPLHF. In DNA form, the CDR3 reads TGTGCCAGCAGCGTTGACCGGTTTTCTAGCTCCTATAATTCACCCCTCCACTTT.

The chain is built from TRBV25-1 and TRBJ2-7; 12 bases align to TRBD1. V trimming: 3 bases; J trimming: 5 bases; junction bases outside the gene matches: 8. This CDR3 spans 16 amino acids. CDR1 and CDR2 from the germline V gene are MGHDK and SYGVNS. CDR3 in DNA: TGTGCCAGCAGTGAGGGTGGGACAGGGGGCGGCGACGAGCAGTACTTC. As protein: CASSEGGTGGGDEQYF.